These T cell receptor beta chains were read from a single sample in a study of cytomegalovirus exposure and HLA in healthy donors. Clones were read by immunoSEQ multiplex PCR, and TCRdb kept only the in-frame ones, dropping some. The data contain 200,000 to 250,000 clones, 78% of them singletons. Material: PBMCs. The origin of the receptors is a male donor in good health and CMV-seronegative. The CDR3 runs from the conserved cysteine through the conserved F or W. Each record gives: V gene, clone size, J gene, D gene, CDR3 DNA, CDR3 protein. A D gene is named only where the DNA matches it firmly. Some rows have no size entry. The others give once, few or many, or a class for an expanded clone.

v_call: TRBV4-1
clone_size: few
j_call: TRBJ2-7
d_call: -
cdr3_nt: TGCGCCAGCAGCCAAGAGAGGTTAGGCAGCCCCTACGAGCAGTACTTC
cdr3_aa: CASSQERLGSPYEQYF

v_call: TRBV27
clone_size: few
j_call: TRBJ2-3
d_call: TRBD1
cdr3_nt: TGTGCCAGCAGTCACAGGGGGCGCACAGATACGCAGTATTTT
cdr3_aa: CASSHRGRTDTQYF

v_call: TRBV7-2
clone_size: once
j_call: TRBJ2-7
d_call: TRBD1
cdr3_nt: TGTGCCAGCAGCTTTAGAGGGAAGGGACAGGGGTACTTC
cdr3_aa: CASSFRGKGQGYF

v_call: TRBV7-9
clone_size: -
j_call: TRBJ2-1
d_call: TRBD1
cdr3_nt: TGTGCCAGCAGCCAGACCGGGACAGGGCTCAATGAGCAGTTCTTC
cdr3_aa: CASSQTGTGLNEQFF

v_call: TRBV14
clone_size: few
j_call: TRBJ2-1
d_call: TRBD2
cdr3_nt: TGTGCCAGCAGCCAACGGACTAGCGGCTACAATGAGCAGTTCTTC
cdr3_aa: CASSQRTSGYNEQFF

v_call: TRBV29-1
clone_size: -
j_call: TRBJ2-3
d_call: TRBD2
cdr3_nt: TGCAGCGTTGAAGTCCTAGCGGGAGCAGATACGCAGTATTTT
cdr3_aa: CSVEVLAGADTQYF

v_call: TRBV11-2
clone_size: -
j_call: TRBJ2-7
d_call: TRBD1
cdr3_nt: TGTGCCAGCAGCTTGACAGGGTCCATCTACGAGCAGTACTTC
cdr3_aa: CASSLTGSIYEQYF

v_call: TRBV6-1
clone_size: few
j_call: TRBJ2-2
d_call: TRBD2
cdr3_nt: TGTGCCAGCAGTGAAACAGCGGGAGGCAGGAAAGCCGGGGAGCTGTTTTTT
cdr3_aa: CASSETAGGRKAGELFF

v_call: TRBV5-1
clone_size: -
j_call: TRBJ2-2
d_call: -
cdr3_nt: TGCGCCAGCCAAGGCGGGCCCATTACGAACACCGGGGAGCTGTTTTTT
cdr3_aa: CASQGGPITNTGELFF

v_call: TRBV7-9
clone_size: -
j_call: TRBJ2-2
d_call: -
cdr3_nt: TGTGCCAGCAGCCCCTCCCTGCGTTCGAACACCGGGGAGCTGTTTTTT
cdr3_aa: CASSPSLRSNTGELFF

v_call: TRBV4-1
clone_size: -
j_call: TRBJ2-3
d_call: -
cdr3_nt: TGCGCCAGCAGCCAGGCTAGGAGTTTGAGCACAGATACGCAGTATTTT
cdr3_aa: CASSQARSLSTDTQYF

v_call: TRBV19
clone_size: once
j_call: TRBJ1-6
d_call: -
cdr3_nt: TGTGCCAGTAGTATTTCGGAACAGTATAATTCACCCCTCCACTTT
cdr3_aa: CASSISEQYNSPLHF

v_call: TRBV5-5
clone_size: -
j_call: TRBJ1-2
d_call: TRBD1
cdr3_nt: TGTGCCAGCAGCGAGCCAGGGGCAGGGGGCTTCTATGGCTACACCTTC
cdr3_aa: CASSEPGAGGFYGYTF

v_call: TRBV7-9
clone_size: -
j_call: TRBJ1-1
d_call: -
cdr3_nt: TGTGCCAGCAGCTATCAGGGAGGACCTATGAACACTGAAGCTTTCTTT
cdr3_aa: CASSYQGGPMNTEAFF

v_call: TRBV4-1
clone_size: -
j_call: TRBJ2-3
d_call: -
cdr3_nt: TGCGCCAGCAGCCAACCAGGGGCTAGCACAGATACGCAGTATTTT
cdr3_aa: CASSQPGASTDTQYF

v_call: TRBV19
clone_size: -
j_call: TRBJ1-5
d_call: -
cdr3_nt: TGTGCCAGTAGTCCCGGACAGTTCAATCAGCCCCAGCATTTT
cdr3_aa: CASSPGQFNQPQHF

v_call: TRBV4-2
clone_size: -
j_call: TRBJ2-3
d_call: TRBD2
cdr3_nt: TGTGCCAGCAGCCTCGGGACTAGCGGGGGCACAGATACGCAGTATTTT
cdr3_aa: CASSLGTSGGTDTQYF